Following are 23 T cell receptor beta chains from one sample sequenced in a study of blood T cells in healthy people across ages. With a J-beta primer mix and a sample-barcoded 5' primer, a second PCR ran about 6 to 11 cycles. A single record per CDR3 protein comes from TCRdb applying MiXCR to the 5' RACE reads. This sample has roughly 1.6 million distinct CDR3 sequences, with about 31% found just once. The sample taken for sequencing was blood. These receptor sequences come from a woman in her 30s in good health.

This clonotype was picked up many times. This chain links TRBV7-9 with TRBJ2-7; 9 nucleotides match TRBD2. Germline V gene lookup returns CDR1 SEHNR and CDR2 FQNEAQ (reference sequence). V lost 5 bases to trimming and J lost 3 bases; unmatched junction nucleotides: 11. The CDR3 is 16 amino acids. CDR3 protein: CASSPLSSGNHYEQYF. The CDR3 DNA follows: TGTGCCAGCAGCCCGCTGTCTAGCGGGAACCACTACGAGCAGTACTTC.

Only a few counts were recorded for this clonotype. V gene TRBV6-2 or TRBV6-3 combines with J gene TRBJ1-5, with D perhaps matching TRBD1 (5 bases). Trimming removed 6 bases at V and 4 bases at J, with 13 bases between. This CDR3 is 14 amino acids long. Germline V gene sequence: CDR1 MNHEY, CDR2 SVGEGT. The CDR3 loop reads CASRRRQPNQPQHF. The DNA of the CDR3 is TGTGCCAGCAGACGTAGACAGCCAAATCAGCCCCAGCATTTT.

This clonotype was recorded only once. The chain uses TRBV6-1 and TRBJ2-1; no reliable D call. V lost 7 bases, J lost 2 bases, and 12 bases lay in between. CDR3 size: 14 residues. CDR1 and CDR2 (germline): MNHNS, SASEGT. CDR3: CASIGRNPYNEQFF. The CDR3, as DNA: TGTGCCAGCATAGGAAGGAACCCCTACAATGAGCAGTTCTTC.

The chain is built from TRBV10-3 and TRBJ2-4, with 7 positions matching TRBD2. Losses at the gene ends were 4 bases for V and 13 bases for J; bases not matched to a gene: 4. The CDR3 covers 11 residues. Germline CDR1 and CDR2: ENHRY and SYGVKD. The CDR3 loop reads CAISAAGEQYF. The CDR3 DNA reads TGTGCCATCAGTGCGGCGGGGGAGCAGTACTTC.

This clonotype was observed a few times. The chain combines TRBV20-1 with TRBJ2-5; TRBD1 agrees at 9 bases. Germline V gene lookup returns CDR1 DFQATT and CDR2 SNEGSKA (reference sequence). Trimming took 6 bases from V and 5 from J; bases not matched to a gene: 7. The CDR3 is 13 residues long. This CDR3 is CSARTGVRETQYF. The CDR3 DNA sequence: TGCAGTGCCAGGACAGGGGTCAGGGAGACCCAGTACTTC.

This clonotype showed up just a few times. The genes are TRBV29-1 and TRBJ1-2; TRBD1 aligns across 7 bases. Germline loops: CDR1 SQVTM, CDR2 ANQGSEA. The CDR3 has 13 amino acids. V was pared by 6 bases and J by 2 bases, with 6 bases of the junction left unmatched. CDR3 residues: CSVQGQDNYGYTF. CDR3 DNA: TGCAGCGTCCAAGGACAGGACAACTATGGCTACACCTTC.

This clonotype has only a few counts. The V call is TRBV9, the J call TRBJ2-3, with D unclear. V lost 2 bases and J 6 bases, leaving 10 bases between the germline ends. The CDR3 is made up of 13 amino acids. Germline CDR1 reads SGDLS; CDR2 reads YYNGEE. CDR3 nucleotides: TGTGCCAGCAGCGTGGAACCTGTGGATACGCAGTATTTT. It yields the protein CASSVEPVDTQYF. The complete variable domain, with remaining parts taken from reference TRBV9 and TRBJ2-3, reads DSGVTQTPKHLITATGQRVTLRCSPRSGDLSVYWYQQSLDQGLQFLIQYYNGEERAKGNILERFSAQQFPDLHSELNLSSLELGDSALYFCASSVEPVDTQYFGPGTRLTVL.

This chain uses TRBV10-2 with TRBJ2-1; 8 positions match TRBD2. This CDR3 comprises 16 residues. Looked up from germline, CDR1 is WSHSY and CDR2 is SAAADI. The junction had 9 bases not matched to a gene; V was cut back by 3 bases and J by 5 bases. The DNA for the CDR3 is TGCGCCAGCAGTGAAGTGGGACTAGGGGCAGACAATGAGCAGTTCTTC. Its protein is CASSEVGLGADNEQFF.

This clonotype was observed at least ten times. V is TRBV5-5 and J is TRBJ2-3, with D hard to call. This CDR3 is built from 15 residues. V was cut by 0 bases and J by 0 bases, with 8 bases left in between. Germline V gives CDR1 SGHKS, CDR2 YYEKEE (reference sequence). Here the CDR3 reads CASSLGSVSTDTQYF. Here the CDR3 DNA reads TGTGCCAGCAGCTTGGGGAGCGTTAGCACAGATACGCAGTATTTT.

The chain carries TRBV28 and TRBJ1-1, with 7 bases that match TRBD1. The J segment lost 4 bases and the V segment lost 6 bases, leaving 8 bases of the junction unmatched. CDR1 and CDR2 from the germline V gene are MDHEN and SYDVKM. This CDR3 is 14 amino acids long. The CDR3, as DNA: TGTGCCAGCAGCACCTCGGGACAGTTCACTGAAGCTTTCTTT. It codes for CASSTSGQFTEAFF. Filled out from reference TRBV28 and TRBJ1-1, the complete variable domain reads DVKVTQSSRYLVKRTGEKVFLECVQDMDHENMFWYRQDPGLGLRLIYFSYDVKMKEKGDIPEGYSVSREKKERFSLILESASTNQTSMYLCASSTSGQFTEAFFGQGTRLTVV.

In this sample, this clonotype turned up a few times. The chain couples TRBV20-1 to TRBJ1-2; perhaps TRBD1 as D (6 bases). CDR3 length: 14 amino acids. Between the trimmed V and J ends, which lost 3 bases and 5 bases, there was a span of 16 bases. Germline assignment: CDR1 DFQATT and CDR2 SNEGSKA (reference sequence). Written as DNA, the CDR3 is TGCAGTGCTAGGCGGCAGGGGCTGTTGTATGGCTACACCTTC. Translation gives CSARRQGLLYGYTF.

The chain has TRBV7-2 and TRBJ1-3, with D unresolved. In germline, CDR1 is SGHTA, CDR2 FQGNSA. Trimming removed 4 bases from V and 0 bases from J, with 19 bases in between. This CDR3 has 18 amino acids. The CDR3 DNA is TGTGCCAGCAGCTCTCTCGGGAGGGTCCCTGTCTCTGGAAACACCATATATTTT. This sequence encodes CASSSLGRVPVSGNTIYF.

This CDR3 reads CASSQVAGGNYGYTF. DNA of the CDR3: TGTGCCAGCAGCCAAGTCGCAGGGGGCAACTATGGCTACACCTTC. The genes are TRBV14 and TRBJ1-2; 8 bases are shared with TRBD1. Unmatched junction bases numbered 3, after V lost 1 base and J lost 2 bases. This CDR3 has 15 residues. CDR1 is SGHDN, CDR2 FVKESK, per germline.

This chain connects TRBV3-1 to TRBJ2-3, with TRBD2 as a possible D gene (6 bases). Trimming pared 1 base from V and 2 bases from J, leaving 13 bases between. This CDR3 comprises 16 residues. Germline V gene data show CDR1 as LGHDT and CDR2 as YNNKEL (reference sequence). The CDR3 loop reads CASSQVTGAHTDTQYF. The CDR3 nucleotides read TGTGCCAGCAGCCAAGTTACGGGAGCTCACACAGATACGCAGTATTTT.

The chain carries TRBV12-3 or TRBV12-4 and TRBJ2-4; no clear D gene. CDR3 length equals 14 residues. V was trimmed by 3 bases and J by 9 bases, leaving 15 bases between them. The CDR3 loop is CASSFLDGPAIQYF. The CDR3, as DNA: TGTGCCAGCAGTTTTCTCGACGGTCCGGCCATTCAGTACTTC.

The chain has TRBV6-1 and TRBJ2-3; the D gene is possibly TRBD2 (6 bases). The CDR3 has 14 residues. CDR1 is MNHNS, CDR2 SASEGT, per germline. With 7 bases removed from V and 3 bases from J, the gap between germline ends came to 14 bases. The DNA for the CDR3 is TGTGCCAGCAACCCTCGACTAGTTACAGATACGCAGTATTTT. Translation gives CASNPRLVTDTQYF.

V gene TRBV28 combines with J gene TRBJ1-4; D unclear. CDR3 length equals 16 residues. The V gene's germline CDR1 is MDHEN and CDR2 SYDVKM. With 6 bases removed from V and 0 bases from J, the gap between germline ends came to 14 bases. CDR3 loop: CASSPLKGTTNEKLFF. The CDR3 nucleotides are TGTGCCAGCAGCCCACTTAAAGGGACAACTAATGAAAAACTGTTTTTT.

This chain connects TRBV4-1 to TRBJ2-2; 7 bases line up with TRBD2. There are 14 residues in the CDR3. With 5 bases clipped from V and 4 bases from J, the junction kept 4 bases outside the gene matches. The germline V gene encodes CDR1 MGHRA and CDR2 YSYEKL. CDR3 in DNA: TGCGCCAGCAGCAAGGCGGGAGTCACCGGGGAGCTGTTTTTT. It encodes CASSKAGVTGELFF.

This clonotype was counted ten times or more. The chain couples TRBV20-1 to TRBJ2-5; D is unresolved. V lost 0 bases and J lost 2, with 13 bases in between. The CDR3 covers 15 residues. In germline, CDR1 is DFQATT, CDR2 SNEGSKA (reference sequence). Here the CDR3 DNA reads TGCAGTGCTAGAGATGTCCGGTCCGGGCAAGAGACCCAGTACTTC. Its translation is CSARDVRSGQETQYF.

The chain combines TRBV4-1 with TRBJ2-1, with D tentatively TRBD1 (6 bases). Looked up from germline, CDR1 is MGHRA and CDR2 is YSYEKL. V was trimmed by 2 bases and J by 13 bases, leaving 9 bases between them. This CDR3 is built from 11 residues. The DNA for the CDR3 is TGCGCCAGCAGCCAATGGACAGAACAGTTCTTC. Amino acid sequence: CASSQWTEQFF.

With respect to this clonotype: This may be a read error: a much more frequent sequence differs by one nucleotide. The V gene is TRBV4-2, the J gene TRBJ2-3; D unclear. Germline CDR1 is LGHNA and CDR2 is YNFKEQ. This CDR3 contains 11 residues. The V and J ends lost 3 bases and 8 bases respectively, with 6 bases between them. CDR3 region: CASSHESTQYF. The CDR3 DNA is TGTGCCAGCAGCCACGAAAGTACGCAGTATTTT.

This clonotype has a handful of counts. V is TRBV27 and J is TRBJ2-3; no firm D call. Germline CDR1 reads MNHEY; CDR2 reads SMNVEV (reference sequence). There are 10 residues in the CDR3. Trimming shortened V by 10 bases and J by 6 bases, and 8 bases separated the two germline ends. In DNA form, the CDR3 reads TGTGCCACCCCGACTGATACGCAGTATTTT. Its translation: CATPTDTQYF.

In its sample, this clonotype was seen once. V usage is TRBV7-9 and J usage is TRBJ1-1; a possible D gene is TRBD1 (5 bases). This CDR3 contains 14 residues. The V end lost 5 bases, the J end lost 7 bases, and 17 bases lay between the germline ends. Germline CDR1 reads SEHNR; CDR2 reads FQNEAQ (reference sequence). The CDR3 nucleotides read TGTGCCAGCAGCCCCGGGACCGGGAGAAATGAAGCTTTCTTT. Its translation: CASSPGTGRNEAFF.